This entry concerns a single TCR beta chain. What it binds is not known. Generated by immunoSEQ multiplex PCR, the TCRdb table keeps only in-frame clones and is missing some. The table includes approximately 64,000 clones, just over 90% detected once. The data were taken from a study of T cell responses to AZD1222 COVID-19 vaccine. Study findings and constraints: Vaccine-related CD4 TCRs covered spike, predominating at 160-218 and 743-854. As reported, nearly half of all spike-specific TCRs target variant regions that are unmutated. Two AZD1222 doses significantly raised spike-specific TCR breadth and depth over controls.

This specimen consisted of peripheral blood, obtained 28 days after the second dose of the MenACWY control vaccine. The clonotype was recovered from an adult who received the MenACWY meningococcal vaccine as a control.

CDR3 sequence reads: CATRTSYTDTQYF. The CDR3 DNA sequence: TGTGCCACCCGGACATCTTACACAGATACGCAGTATTTT. The chain uses TRBV19 and TRBJ2-3; perhaps TRBD1 as D (5 bases). CDR3 size: 13 residues. V lost 10 bases and J 2 bases, leaving 13 bases between the germline ends. Per the germline V gene, CDR1 is LNHDA and CDR2 is SQIVND (reference sequence).